The T cell receptor (beta chain) under discussion was sequenced for a study of early stage breast cancer tumors. Turning to the study itself: Most invasive tumors, about 75% of the 16, were ER+/PR+/HER2-.

As to this clone: Its specificity is unknown.

Broader study findings: In about 90% of the 16 patients, blood comparison separated tumor from normal breast. Tumors had 2.5 to 3-fold higher T cell density and higher clonality than adjacent normal breast tissue.

The CDR3 has 16 amino acids. Trimming left V 2 bases short and J 4 bases short, with 14 bases between. CDR1 is SGHTA, CDR2 FQGNSA, per germline. Profiled with immunoSEQ multiplex PCR; TCRdb holds only in-frame clones, not every one. Of 50,000 to 65,000 clones listed, over 65% were seen once; the top ten hold roughly 3.4%. This chain links TRBV7-2 with TRBJ2-2; D remains ambiguous. This clonotype was sampled from a person aged 30 to 40 with breast cancer. The specimen sequenced was blood. The chain's CDR3 is CASSLNPTASTGELFF. The CDR3 DNA follows: TGTGCCAGCAGCTTAAACCCCACCGCTTCCACCGGGGAGCTGTTTTTT.